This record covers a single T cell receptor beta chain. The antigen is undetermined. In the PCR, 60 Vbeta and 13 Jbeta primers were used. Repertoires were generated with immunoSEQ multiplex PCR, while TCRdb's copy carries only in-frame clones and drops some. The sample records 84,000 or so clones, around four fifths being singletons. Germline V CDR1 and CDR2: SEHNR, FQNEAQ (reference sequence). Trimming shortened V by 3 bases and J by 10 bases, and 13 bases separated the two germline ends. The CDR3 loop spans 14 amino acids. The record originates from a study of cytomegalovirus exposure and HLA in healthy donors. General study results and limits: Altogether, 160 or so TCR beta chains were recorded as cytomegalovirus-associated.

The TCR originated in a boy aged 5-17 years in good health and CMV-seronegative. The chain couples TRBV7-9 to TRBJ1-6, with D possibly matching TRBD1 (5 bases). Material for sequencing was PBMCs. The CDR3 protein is CASSLGRVNSPLHF. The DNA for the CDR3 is TGTGCCAGCAGCTTGGGCAGGGTGAACTCACCCCTCCACTTT.